The 29 T cell receptor beta chains below come from one sample, sequenced in a study of blood T cell repertoires in COVID-19. Sequenced by immunoSEQ multiplex PCR; TCRdb stores in-frame clones only, minus some. This table has around 200,000 clones, under 90% appearing once. The sample was peripheral blood. These receptors were collected from a woman in her 40s with active or convalescent COVID-19.

V gene TRBV12-3 or TRBV12-4 combines with J gene TRBJ2-5; D not certain. The V end was cut by 2 bases, the J end by 4 bases, with 5 bases between. There are 12 residues in the CDR3. The CDR3 DNA reads as TGTGCCAGCAGTTTAAGCCGAGAGACCCAGTACTTC. Its translation is CASSLSRETQYF.

J is TRBJ2-1 and V is TRBV5-5, with 11 positions matching TRBD2. J gave up 6 bases and V 2 bases, and 4 bases lay outside the gene matches. The CDR3 has 15 residues. Germline loops: CDR1 SGHKS, CDR2 YYEKEE (reference sequence). CDR3 bases: TGTGCCAGCAGCTTTAGCGGGGGGGCCTCCAATGAGCAGTTCTTC. This translates into CASSFSGGASNEQFF.

Only one count was recorded for this clone. The chain couples TRBV5-1 to TRBJ1-1; possibly TRBD1 for D (5 bases). With 10 bases removed from V and 0 bases from J, the gap between germline ends came to 19 bases. CDR1 and CDR2 from the germline V gene are SGHRS and YFSETQ. CDR3 size: 15 residues. The CDR3 sequence: CAGPLPTAMNTEAFF. As DNA, the CDR3 is TGCGCCGGACCCTTACCGACAGCTATGAACACTGAAGCTTTCTTT.

The gene calls are TRBV5-4 and TRBJ2-7; D possibly corresponds to TRBD2 (6 bases). The germline V gene encodes CDR1 SGHNT and CDR2 YYREEE (reference sequence). The CDR3 totals 14 residues. Trimming removed 2 bases at V and 5 bases at J, with 14 bases between. The CDR3 DNA sequence: TGTGCCAGCAGCTTAGGGGCGCGGGGAGACGAGCAGTACTTC. Residues: CASSLGARGDEQYF.

This clone was observed a single time. The chain carries TRBV24-1 and TRBJ2-7; 8 bases fit TRBD1. The CDR3 sequence is 17 residues long. In germline, CDR1 is KGHDR, CDR2 SFDVKD. V dropped 7 bases and J dropped 0; count of bases not matched to a gene: 13. The CDR3 loop reads CATSQAPGQGLSYEQYF. The CDR3 DNA is TGTGCCACCAGCCAAGCGCCCGGACAGGGACTCTCCTACGAGCAGTACTTC.

The J gene is TRBJ1-5, the V gene TRBV12-5; unclear D gene. Germline V gene data show CDR1 as LGHNT and CDR2 as FRNRAP. The CDR3 length is 10 residues. The V end lost 6 bases, the J end lost 6 bases, and 3 bases lay between the germline ends. The CDR3 DNA reads TGTGCTAGTGGCAGTCAGCCCCAGCATTTT. Translated: CASGSQPQHF.

The J gene is TRBJ2-7, the V gene TRBV29-1, with 8 bases lining up with TRBD1. V dropped 5 bases and J dropped 2; count of bases not matched to a gene: 5. In germline, CDR1 is SQVTM, CDR2 ANQGSEA. This CDR3 contains 13 residues. DNA for the CDR3: TGCAGCGTTACCAGGGGGCCAACCTACGAGCAGTACTTC. Protein product: CSVTRGPTYEQYF.

The V gene is TRBV3-1 (or the pseudogene TRBV3-2), the J gene TRBJ2-6; the D gene is possibly TRBD2 (6 bases). The length of the CDR3 is 18 residues. The germline CDR1 and CDR2 sequences are LGHDT and YNNKEL (reference sequence). V lost 0 bases, J lost 0 bases, and 12 bases lay in between. CDR3: CASSQDRPTSSGANVLTF. The DNA for the CDR3 is TGTGCCAGCAGCCAAGATAGGCCGACTAGCTCTGGGGCCAACGTCCTGACTTTC.

The chain uses TRBV18 and TRBJ2-7; 11 bases are a match to TRBD2. The CDR3 consists of 17 residues. Unmatched junction bases numbered 5, after V lost 1 base and J lost 0 bases. CDR1 KGHSH and CDR2 LQKENI come from the germline V gene. The chain's CDR3 is CASSPLSGGVLSYEQYF. The CDR3 nucleotides are TGTGCCAGCTCACCACTTAGCGGGGGGGTCCTCTCCTACGAGCAGTACTTC.

This clone was seen only a few times. This chain uses TRBV6-5 with TRBJ2-7, with 9 bases aligning to TRBD1. CDR1 and CDR2 from the germline V gene are MNHEY and SVGAGI. The CDR3 extends over 16 amino acids. V shed 3 bases, J shed 1 base, and the junction held 7 bases outside the gene matches. CDR3 sequence (DNA): TGTGCCAGCAGTTATATTTGGGGACAGGGTTCCTACGAGCAGTACTTC. Amino acid sequence: CASSYIWGQGSYEQYF.

This clone has just a few counts. This chain joins TRBV7-9 and TRBJ1-2; D is possibly TRBD1 (5 bases). This CDR3 has 15 amino acids. Germline lookup yields CDR1 SEHNR and CDR2 FQNEAQ (reference sequence). The V and J ends lost 1 base and 4 bases respectively, with 13 bases between them. The CDR3 sequence: CASSLGDRVSYGYTF. In nucleotides, the CDR3 is TGTGCCAGCAGCTTAGGCGACAGAGTCAGCTATGGCTACACCTTC.

V usage is TRBV5-5 and J usage is TRBJ1-1, with D unclear. The CDR3 spans 15 residues. V was trimmed by 4 bases and J by 3 bases, leaving 16 bases between them. The V gene's germline CDR1 is SGHKS and CDR2 YYEKEE (reference sequence). CDR3 coding DNA: TGTGCCAGCAGCCTTGCATGGACTGATCACACTGAAGCTTTCTTT. Translation: CASSLAWTDHTEAFF.

This chain connects TRBV2 to TRBJ2-7, with TRBD1 matching over 7 bases. This CDR3 has 13 amino acids. Germline CDR1 is SNHLY and CDR2 is FYNNEI. Trimming took 6 bases from V and 2 from J; bases not matched to a gene: 4. Written as DNA, the CDR3 is TGTGCCAGCAGGGACAGGTGGACCTACGAGCAGTACTTC. Protein: CASRDRWTYEQYF.

This clone was counted a few times. This chain connects TRBV11-3 to TRBJ2-3; the D gene is possibly TRBD1 (5 bases). Germline CDR1 SGHNT, CDR2 YENEEA. The CDR3 extends over 15 amino acids. Trimming left V 5 bases short and J 4 bases short, with 16 bases between. For the CDR3, the DNA is TGTGCCAGCAGCAGCGATTCAACCAGGGCAGATACGCAGTATTTT. This encodes CASSSDSTRADTQYF.

This clone was detected only once. The J gene is TRBJ2-1, the V gene TRBV27, with D possibly matching TRBD1 (5 bases). Germline assignment: CDR1 MNHEY and CDR2 SMNVEV (reference sequence). V lost 2 bases to trimming and J lost 7 bases, with 18 bases between them. CDR3 length: 16 amino acids. CDR3 region: CASSLAGPRRGNEQFF. The CDR3 bases are TGTGCCAGCAGTTTAGCCGGGCCAAGAAGGGGAAATGAGCAGTTCTTC.

The genes are TRBV12-3 or TRBV12-4 and TRBJ1-2, with a possible D match to TRBD1 (5 bases). There are 12 residues in the CDR3. V was pared by 5 bases and J by 7 bases, with 11 bases between. DNA for the CDR3: TGTGCCAGCAGTCCAGGGTTGGGTGGCTACACCTTC. It specifies CASSPGLGGYTF.

CDR3 in DNA: TGTGCCAGCGGCCATCACGGACAGGGGGCGACAGCATCCTATAATTCACCCCTCCACTTT. It yields the protein CASGHHGQGATASYNSPLHF. This chain connects TRBV27 to TRBJ1-6, with 11 bases aligning to TRBD1. Germline-derived CDR1 and CDR2 are MNHEY and SMNVEV (reference sequence). V lost 8 bases and J lost 1; bases outside the gene matches: 16. The CDR3 extends over 20 amino acids.

V usage is TRBV5-1 and J usage is TRBJ1-2; 7 nucleotides line up with TRBD1. The V and J ends lost 2 bases and 8 bases, in that order; junction bases with no gene match: 18. Germline CDR1 is SGHRS and CDR2 is YFSETQ. The CDR3 covers 17 residues. This CDR3 reads CASSLRLGQDHGVGYTF. As DNA, the CDR3 is TGCGCCAGCAGCTTACGACTTGGACAGGACCATGGGGTGGGCTACACCTTC.

As to this clone: One junction end disagrees with the germline gene, perhaps due to a read error. The gene calls are TRBV6-5 and TRBJ2-7; 9 bases fit TRBD1. Germline V gives CDR1 MNHEY, CDR2 SVGAGI. This CDR3 comprises 15 residues. The DNA of the CDR3 is TGTGCCAGCAGTCACTCGACAGGGGGAAACTACGAGCAGTACTTC. Translating it yields CASSHSTGGNYEQYF.

As regards this clone: The sample holds other DNA sequences that translate to the same CDR3. The chain couples TRBV5-1 to TRBJ2-1, with TRBD2 matching over 10 bases. Looked up from germline, CDR1 is SGHRS and CDR2 is YFSETQ. V trimming: 3 bases; J trimming: 4 bases; junction bases outside the gene matches: 1. CDR3 length equals 14 residues. For the CDR3, the DNA is TGCGCCAGCAGCTCAGCGGGAGGGTACAATGAGCAGTTCTTC. As protein: CASSSAGGYNEQFF.

The CDR3 sequence: CASSMYRGTNTGELFF. The CDR3 DNA follows: TGTGCCAGCAGCATGTACAGGGGGACGAACACCGGGGAGCTGTTTTTT. The chain uses TRBV7-9 and TRBJ2-2; 8 nucleotides agree with TRBD1. Trimming at V came to 5 bases and at J to 0 bases, leaving 5 bases not matched to a gene. The CDR3 contains 16 residues. Per germline, CDR1 SEHNR and CDR2 FQNEAQ (reference sequence). Combining the CDR3 with reference TRBV7-9 and TRBJ2-2 gives the whole variable domain DTGVSQNPRHKITKRGQNVTFRCDPISEHNRLYWYRQTLGQGPEFLTYFQNEAQLEKSRLLSDRFSAERPKGSFSTLEIQRTEQGDSAMYLCASSMYRGTNTGELFFGEGSRLTVL.

This clone is a singleton in its sample. V is TRBV24-1 and J is TRBJ2-2; 9 bases line up with TRBD1. The CDR3 is 16 residues long. Germline CDR1 reads KGHDR; CDR2 reads SFDVKD. With V trimmed by 4 bases and J by 6 bases, 8 bases remained unmatched. The CDR3 loop is CATSEPGQGRPGELFF. CDR3 bases: TGTGCCACCAGTGAACCGGGACAGGGAAGGCCCGGGGAGCTGTTTTTT.

The J gene is TRBJ1-1, the V gene TRBV9; D is perhaps TRBD1 (5 bases). This CDR3 spans 13 amino acids. Trimming left V 6 bases short and J 3 bases short, with 12 bases between. CDR1 and CDR2 from the germline V gene are SGDLS and YYNGEE. The CDR3 nucleotides are TGTGCCAGCACTCAGGGATTACACACTGAAGCTTTCTTT. This encodes CASTQGLHTEAFF.

The chain couples TRBV3-1 (or the pseudogene TRBV3-2) to TRBJ1-2, with 7 bases fitting TRBD1. Germline V gives CDR1 LGHDT, CDR2 YNNKEL (reference sequence). The CDR3 is 14 amino acids. After removal of 7 bases from V and 2 bases from J, the junction contained 7 bases not matched to a gene. CDR3 residues: CASTPTGVNYGYTF. The DNA for the CDR3 is TGTGCCAGCACTCCTACAGGGGTCAACTATGGCTACACCTTC.

This chain uses TRBV5-1 with TRBJ1-1; TRBD1 might be the D (5 bases). CDR3 length: 14 residues. The V end was cut by 4 bases, the J end by 2 bases, with 12 bases between. CDR1 and CDR2 from the germline V gene are SGHRS and YFSETQ. The CDR3 region has the DNA TGCGCCAGCAGCCCTGGACACCGAAACACTGAAGCTTTCTTT. Protein sequence: CASSPGHRNTEAFF. Complete variable domain (other parts from reference TRBV5-1 and TRBJ1-1): KAGVTQTPRYLIKTRGQQVTLSCSPISGHRSVSWYQQTPGQGLQFLFEYFSETQRNKGNFPGRFSGRQFSNSRSEMNVSTLELGDSALYLCASSPGHRNTEAFFGQGTRLTVV.

V gene TRBV24-1 combines with J gene TRBJ1-1, with a weak D call TRBD1 (5 bases). V shed 4 bases and J shed 3 bases, with 11 bases lying between them. Per germline, CDR1 KGHDR and CDR2 SFDVKD. The CDR3 covers 14 residues. The chain's CDR3 is CATSEAGRHTEAFF. In nucleotides, the CDR3 is TGTGCCACCAGTGAAGCGGGACGGCACACTGAAGCTTTCTTT.

The chain joins TRBV19 to TRBJ1-5; the match to TRBD1 covers 7 bases. The V segment lost 5 bases and the J segment 7 bases; nucleotides outside the gene matches: 11. The CDR3 runs 15 residues. From germline, CDR1 is LNHDA and CDR2 SQIVND (reference sequence). CDR3 in amino acids: CASSRITGARQPQHF. Here the CDR3 DNA reads TGTGCCAGTAGTCGAATAACAGGGGCGCGCCAGCCCCAGCATTTT.

The V gene is TRBV13, the J gene TRBJ2-2, with 7 positions matching TRBD1. Germline CDR1 PRHDT, CDR2 FYEKMQ (reference sequence). The CDR3 loop spans 15 amino acids. The V gene end was trimmed by 3 bases and the J gene end by 1 base; junction bases not matched to a gene: 2. CDR3 in DNA: TGTGCCAGCAGCTTCGGGGACAGGAACACCGGGGAGCTGTTTTTT. Residues: CASSFGDRNTGELFF. The full variable domain, rest sourced from reference TRBV13 and TRBJ2-2, is AAGVIQSPRHLIKEKRETATLKCYPIPRHDTVYWYQQGPGQDPQFLISFYEKMQSDKGSIPDRFSAQQFSDYHSELNMSSLELGDSALYFCASSFGDRNTGELFFGEGSRLTVL.

The rearrangement joins TRBV2 to TRBJ2-1, with TRBD1 identical over 11 bases. The CDR3 sequence is 16 residues long. Germline CDR1 reads SNHLY; CDR2 reads FYNNEI. The ends lost 3 bases at V and 8 bases at J; junction bases unmatched: 9. The CDR3 nucleotides read TGTGCCAGCAGTGAGTGGACAGGGGGCGGTATGTATGAGCAGTTCTTC. Protein product: CASSEWTGGGMYEQFF.